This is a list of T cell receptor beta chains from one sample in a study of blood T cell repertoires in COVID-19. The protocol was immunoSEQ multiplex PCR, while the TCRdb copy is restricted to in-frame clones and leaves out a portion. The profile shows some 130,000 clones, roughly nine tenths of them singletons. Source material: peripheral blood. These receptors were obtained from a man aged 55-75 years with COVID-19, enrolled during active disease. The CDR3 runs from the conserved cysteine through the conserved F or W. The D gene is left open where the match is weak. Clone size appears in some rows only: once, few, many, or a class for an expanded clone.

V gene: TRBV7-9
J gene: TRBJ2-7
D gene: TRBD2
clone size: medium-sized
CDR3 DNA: TGTGCCAGCAGCTTAGCGGATAGCGGGAGGGGAAGGGAAGAGCAGTACTTC
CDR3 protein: CASSLADSGRGREEQYF

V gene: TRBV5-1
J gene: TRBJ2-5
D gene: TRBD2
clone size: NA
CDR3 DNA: TGCGCCAGCAGCCCTAGCGGGGGGGAGACCCAGTACTTC
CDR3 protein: CASSPSGGETQYF

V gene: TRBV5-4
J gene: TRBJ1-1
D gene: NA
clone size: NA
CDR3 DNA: TGTGCCAGCAGCTTGGAGAGGGAATATACTGAAGCTTTCTTT
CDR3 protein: CASSLEREYTEAFF

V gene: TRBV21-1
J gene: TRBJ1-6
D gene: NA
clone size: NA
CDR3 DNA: TGTGCCAGCAGCAAAGAAGGGACAGGTCATAATTCACCCCTCCACTTT
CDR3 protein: CASSKEGTGHNSPLHF

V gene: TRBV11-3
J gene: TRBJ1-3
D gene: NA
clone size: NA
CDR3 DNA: TGTGCCAGCAGCTTCATACAGGGAAACACCATATATTTT
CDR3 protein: CASSFIQGNTIYF

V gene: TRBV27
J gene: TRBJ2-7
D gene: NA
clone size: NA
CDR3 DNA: TGTGCCAGCAGTTTTAGGACGGACACGTACGAGCAGTACTTC
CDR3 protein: CASSFRTDTYEQYF

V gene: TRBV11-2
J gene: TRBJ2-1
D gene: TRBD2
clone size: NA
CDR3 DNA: TGTGCCAGCAGCTTAGAAGCGGGAGACAGCAATGAGCAGTTCTTC
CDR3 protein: CASSLEAGDSNEQFF

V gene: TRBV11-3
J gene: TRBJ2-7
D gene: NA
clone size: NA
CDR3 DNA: TGTGCCAGCAGCCCCGGGACATCCGAGCAGTACTTC
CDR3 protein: CASSPGTSEQYF

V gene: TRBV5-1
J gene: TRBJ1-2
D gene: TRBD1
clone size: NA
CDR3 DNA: TGCGCCAGCAGCCAGGGGACAGCCTATGGCTACACCTTC
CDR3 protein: CASSQGTAYGYTF

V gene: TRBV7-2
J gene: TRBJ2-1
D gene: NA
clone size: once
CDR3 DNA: TGTGCCAGCAGCTTAGAACGGGGAGTGAGATCAAATGAGCAGTTCTTC
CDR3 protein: CASSLERGVRSNEQFF

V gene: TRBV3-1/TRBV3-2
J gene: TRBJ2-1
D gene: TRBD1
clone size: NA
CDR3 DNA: TGTGCCAGCAGCCCCATCAGGGGGCCGTCGTACAATGAGCAGTTCTTC
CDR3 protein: CASSPIRGPSYNEQFF

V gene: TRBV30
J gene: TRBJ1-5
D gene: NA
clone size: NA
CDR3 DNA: TGTGCCTGGAGACCACAGGGAAGCAATCAGCCCCAGCATTTT
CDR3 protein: CAWRPQGSNQPQHF

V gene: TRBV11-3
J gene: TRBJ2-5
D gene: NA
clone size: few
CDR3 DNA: TGTGCCAGCAGCTTAGATACGTCTAGGACCCAGTACTTC
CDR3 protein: CASSLDTSRTQYF

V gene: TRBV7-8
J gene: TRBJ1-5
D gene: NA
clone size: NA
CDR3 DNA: TGTGCCAGCAGCCCCAGGGCAACCTACAATCAGCCCCAGCATTTT
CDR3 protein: CASSPRATYNQPQHF

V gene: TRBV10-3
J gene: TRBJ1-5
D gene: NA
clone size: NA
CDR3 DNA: TGTGCCATCAGAGCGACAGAGATCCCCAATCAGCCCCAGCATTTT
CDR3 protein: CAIRATEIPNQPQHF

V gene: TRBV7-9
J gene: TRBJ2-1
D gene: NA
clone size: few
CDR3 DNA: TGTGCCAGCAGCTTTCGGTACAATGAGCAGTTCTTC
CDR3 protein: CASSFRYNEQFF

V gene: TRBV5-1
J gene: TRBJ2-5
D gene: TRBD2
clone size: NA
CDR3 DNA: TGCGCCAGCAGCCGACCAGGACTAGCGGGAGTGGAGACCCAGTACTTC
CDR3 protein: CASSRPGLAGVETQYF

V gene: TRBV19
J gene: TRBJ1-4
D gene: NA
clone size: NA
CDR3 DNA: TGTGCCAGTAGTGCAGGGAATAATGAAAAACTGTTTTTT
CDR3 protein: CASSAGNNEKLFF

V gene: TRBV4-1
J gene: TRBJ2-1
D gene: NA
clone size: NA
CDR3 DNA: TGCGCCAGCAGCCAAGGGGGAAGTCTAGCAGATTTTGCCAATGAGCAGTTCTTC
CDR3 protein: CASSQGGSLADFANEQFF

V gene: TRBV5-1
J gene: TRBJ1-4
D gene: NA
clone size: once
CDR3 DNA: TGCGCCAGCAAGGTAGCCGAGACGTGGGAAAAACTGTTTTTT
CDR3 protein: CASKVAETWEKLFF

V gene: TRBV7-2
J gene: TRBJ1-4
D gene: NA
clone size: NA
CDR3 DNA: TGTGCCAGCAGCTTTAGTCCCCTTAATGAAAAACTGTTTTTT
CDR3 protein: CASSFSPLNEKLFF

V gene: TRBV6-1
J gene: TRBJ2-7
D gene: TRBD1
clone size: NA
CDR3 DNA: TGTGCCAGCAGTGCAGCAATCGGACAGGGGGGATCCTACGAGCAGTACTTC
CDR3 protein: CASSAAIGQGGSYEQYF

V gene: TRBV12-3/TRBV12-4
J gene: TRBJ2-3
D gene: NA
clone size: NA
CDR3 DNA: TGTGCCAGCCGACCGATGGGGGGACATACGCAGTATTTT
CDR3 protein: CASRPMGGHTQYF

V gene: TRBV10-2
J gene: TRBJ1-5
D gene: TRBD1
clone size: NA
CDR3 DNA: TGCGCCAGTCGCGACAGGGGGAATCAGCCCCAGCATTTT
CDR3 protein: CASRDRGNQPQHF

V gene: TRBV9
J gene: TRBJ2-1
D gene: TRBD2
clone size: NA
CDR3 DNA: TGTGCCAGCAGCCCTAGCGGGAGACCCTACAATGAGCAGTTCTTC
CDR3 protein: CASSPSGRPYNEQFF

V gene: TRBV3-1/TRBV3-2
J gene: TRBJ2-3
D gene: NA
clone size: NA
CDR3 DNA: TGTGCCAGCAGCCAAGCTTTTAGCGGCCACGGCACAGATACGCAGTATTTT
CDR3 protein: CASSQAFSGHGTDTQYF

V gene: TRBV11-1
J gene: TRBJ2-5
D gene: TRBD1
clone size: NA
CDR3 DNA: TGTGCCAGCAGCCACCGGGACAGGCTCCAAGAGACCCAGTACTTC
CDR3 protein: CASSHRDRLQETQYF

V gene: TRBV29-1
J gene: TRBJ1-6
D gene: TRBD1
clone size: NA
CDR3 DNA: TGCAGCGCCCGACAGGGGAATTCACCCCTCCACTTT
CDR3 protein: CSARQGNSPLHF

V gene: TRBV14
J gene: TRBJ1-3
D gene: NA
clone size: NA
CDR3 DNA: TGTGCCAGCAGCTCCACTCTGGGAAACACCATATATTTT
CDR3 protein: CASSSTLGNTIYF

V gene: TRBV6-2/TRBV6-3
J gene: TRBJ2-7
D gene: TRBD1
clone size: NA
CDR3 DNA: TGTGCCAGCAGTTACCGGACAGGGACTTACTACGAGCAGTACTTC
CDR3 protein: CASSYRTGTYYEQYF

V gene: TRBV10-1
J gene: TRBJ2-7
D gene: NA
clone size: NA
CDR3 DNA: TGCGCCAGCAGTGACCACCTCGGGACCTCGGGGGTCGACGAGCAGTACTTC
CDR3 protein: CASSDHLGTSGVDEQYF

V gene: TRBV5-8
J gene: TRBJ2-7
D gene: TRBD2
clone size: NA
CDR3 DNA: TGTGCCAGCAGCTTGGCGGGAGGACTAGCGGGAGGAGACGAGCAGTACTTC
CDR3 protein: CASSLAGGLAGGDEQYF

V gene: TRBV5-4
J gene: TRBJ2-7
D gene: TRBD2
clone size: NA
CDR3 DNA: TGTGCCAGCAGCTCAACTCCACTAGCGGGGACCTCCTACGAGCAGTACTTC
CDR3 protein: CASSSTPLAGTSYEQYF

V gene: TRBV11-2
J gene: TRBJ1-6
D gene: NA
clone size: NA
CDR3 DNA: TGTGCCAGCAGTACCGGCTGGGACACCTATTCACCCCTCCACTTT
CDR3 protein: CASSTGWDTYSPLHF

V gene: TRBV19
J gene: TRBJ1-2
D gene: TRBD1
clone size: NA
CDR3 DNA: TGTGCCAGTAGTATAGGGACAGGGAAAAACTATGGCTACACCTTC
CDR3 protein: CASSIGTGKNYGYTF

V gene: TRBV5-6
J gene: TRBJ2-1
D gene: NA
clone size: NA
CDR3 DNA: TGTGCCAGCAGGTTAACAGGGTCCAATGAGCAGTTCTTC
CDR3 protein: CASRLTGSNEQFF

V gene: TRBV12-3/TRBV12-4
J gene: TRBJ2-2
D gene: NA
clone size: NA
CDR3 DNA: TGTGCCAGCAGACCTCAGGGCACCGGGGAGCTGTTTTTT
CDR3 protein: CASRPQGTGELFF

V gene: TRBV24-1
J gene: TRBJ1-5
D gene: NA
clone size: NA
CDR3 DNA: TGTGCCACCAGTTCCCCGGGAAGCAATCAGCCCCAGCATTTT
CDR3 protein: CATSSPGSNQPQHF

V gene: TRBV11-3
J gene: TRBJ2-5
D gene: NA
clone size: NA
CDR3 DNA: TGTGCCAGCAGCCCTCTCGGGATATTGGGAGAGACCCAGTACTTC
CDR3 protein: CASSPLGILGETQYF

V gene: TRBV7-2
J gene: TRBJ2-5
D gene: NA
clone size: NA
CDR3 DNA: TGTGCCAGTCTTCTCCGGGACAACCAAGAGACCCAGTACTTC
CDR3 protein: CASLLRDNQETQYF

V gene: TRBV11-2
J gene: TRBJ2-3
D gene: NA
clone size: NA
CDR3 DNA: TGTGCCAGCAGCTTCTACAGGGACGGAGATACGCAGTATTTT
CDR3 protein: CASSFYRDGDTQYF

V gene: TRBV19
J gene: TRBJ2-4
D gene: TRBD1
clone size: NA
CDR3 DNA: TGTGCCACCTGGGACAGAGCCAAAAACATTCAGTACTTC
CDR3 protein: CATWDRAKNIQYF

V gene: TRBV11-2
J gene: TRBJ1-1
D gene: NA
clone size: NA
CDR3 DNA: TGTGCCAGCAGCTTAGTACGGGACACTGAAGCTTTCTTT
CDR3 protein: CASSLVRDTEAFF

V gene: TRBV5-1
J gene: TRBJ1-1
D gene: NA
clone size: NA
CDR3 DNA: TGCGCCAGCAGCTCGGGACACTCGAACACTGAAGCTTTCTTT
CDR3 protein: CASSSGHSNTEAFF

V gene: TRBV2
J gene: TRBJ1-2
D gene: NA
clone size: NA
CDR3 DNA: TGTGCCAGCTCCCCCGCAGGACGCGGGGGCTACACCTTC
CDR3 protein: CASSPAGRGGYTF

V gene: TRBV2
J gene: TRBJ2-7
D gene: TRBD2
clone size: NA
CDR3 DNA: TGTGCCAGCAGTGACGGGGCTAGCGGGAGCTACGAGCAGTACTTC
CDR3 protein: CASSDGASGSYEQYF

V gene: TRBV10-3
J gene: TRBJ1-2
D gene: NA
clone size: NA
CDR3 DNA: TGTGCCATCAGTGAGTCGATGGAGGGGGGCTACACCTTC
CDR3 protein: CAISESMEGGYTF

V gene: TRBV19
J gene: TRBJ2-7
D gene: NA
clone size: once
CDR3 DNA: TGTGCCAGTAGCGAGACACTAGGAGGTCATCCCTACGAGCAGTACTTC
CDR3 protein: CASSETLGGHPYEQYF

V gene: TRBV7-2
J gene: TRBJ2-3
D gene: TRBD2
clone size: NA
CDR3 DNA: TGTGCCAGCGGCTTAGGGGGCCTAGCGGGAGGGTACACAGATACGCAGTATTTT
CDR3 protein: CASGLGGLAGGYTDTQYF

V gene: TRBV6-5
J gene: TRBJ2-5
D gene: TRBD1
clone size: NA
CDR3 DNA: TGTGCCAGCACCGGACAGGGGCGCGGCGGGACCCAGTACTTC
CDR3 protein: CASTGQGRGGTQYF

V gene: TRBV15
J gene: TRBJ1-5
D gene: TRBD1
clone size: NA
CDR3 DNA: TGTGCCACCAGCCTAGGGGGCGCAGGGCAGCCCCAGCATTTT
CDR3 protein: CATSLGGAGQPQHF